This T cell receptor (beta chain) came from a study of graft-versus-host responses after intestinal transplantation. Study overall: Among the recipients, all got anti-thymocyte globulin induction and then tacrolimus and steroids for 3 to 4 years.

Sequenced by immunoSEQ multiplex PCR; TCRdb stores in-frame clones only, minus some. The sample lists fewer than 45,000 clones, about 95% occurring once. V dropped 8 bases and J dropped 0 bases, with 10 bases sitting between them. This CDR3 comprises 14 residues. CDR1 is MDHEN and CDR2 is SYDVKM in the germline V gene. For this clone: Its target is unknown.

Study-wide results and limits: Investigators detected GvH clones in recipient marrow, with some emerging earlier in ileum or blood.

The sample in question was PBMCs, obtained 16 days after intestinal transplant. The TCR sequence derives from a human patient who received an intestinal transplant, so some T cells may come from the graft donor. The gene calls are TRBV28 and TRBJ2-2; D is ambiguous. The CDR3 sequence: CASGPLANTGELFF. The CDR3 DNA is TGTGCCAGCGGACCATTGGCGAACACCGGGGAGCTGTTTTTT.